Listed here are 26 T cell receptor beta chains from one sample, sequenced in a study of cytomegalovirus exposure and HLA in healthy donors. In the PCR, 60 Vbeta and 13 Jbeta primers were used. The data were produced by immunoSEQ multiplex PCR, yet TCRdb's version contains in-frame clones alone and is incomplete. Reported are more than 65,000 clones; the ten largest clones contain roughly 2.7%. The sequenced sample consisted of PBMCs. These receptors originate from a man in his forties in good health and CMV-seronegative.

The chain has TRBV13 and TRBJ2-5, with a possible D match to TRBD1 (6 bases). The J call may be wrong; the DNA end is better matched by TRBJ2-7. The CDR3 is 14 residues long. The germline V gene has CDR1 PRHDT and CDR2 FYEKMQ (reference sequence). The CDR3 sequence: CASSLGRGTYEQYF. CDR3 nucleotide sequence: TGTGCCAGCAGCTTAGGCAGGGGTACCTACGAGCAGTACTTC.

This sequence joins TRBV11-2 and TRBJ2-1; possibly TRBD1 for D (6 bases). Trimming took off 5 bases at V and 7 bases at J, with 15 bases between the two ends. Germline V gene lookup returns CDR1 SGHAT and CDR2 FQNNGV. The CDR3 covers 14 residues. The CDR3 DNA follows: TGTGCCAGCAGCCAAAGCAGGGGAGATAATGAGCAGTTCTTC. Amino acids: CASSQSRGDNEQFF.

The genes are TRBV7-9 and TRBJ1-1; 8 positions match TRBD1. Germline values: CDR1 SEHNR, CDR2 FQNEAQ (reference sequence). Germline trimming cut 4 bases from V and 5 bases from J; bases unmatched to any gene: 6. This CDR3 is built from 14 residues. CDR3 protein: CASSSWTGPTEAFF. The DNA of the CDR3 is TGTGCCAGCAGCTCCTGGACAGGGCCAACTGAAGCTTTCTTT.

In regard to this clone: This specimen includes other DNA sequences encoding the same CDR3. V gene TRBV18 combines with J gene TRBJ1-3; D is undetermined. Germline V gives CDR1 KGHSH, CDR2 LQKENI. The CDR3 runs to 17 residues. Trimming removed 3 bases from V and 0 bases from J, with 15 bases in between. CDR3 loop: CASSPLRAASSGNTIYF. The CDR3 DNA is TGTGCCAGCTCACCCCTGAGGGCAGCATCCTCTGGAAACACCATATATTTT. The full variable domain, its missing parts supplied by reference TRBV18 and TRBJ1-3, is NAGVMQNPRHLVRRRGQEARLRCSPMKGHSHVYWYRQLPEEGLKFMVYLQKENIIDESGMPKERFSAEFPKEGPSILRIQQVVRGDSAAYFCASSPLRAASSGNTIYFGEGSWLTVV.

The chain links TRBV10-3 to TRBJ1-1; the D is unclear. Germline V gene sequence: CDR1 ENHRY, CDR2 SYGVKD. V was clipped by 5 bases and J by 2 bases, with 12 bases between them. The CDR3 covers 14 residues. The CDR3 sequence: CAISNLTPNTEAFF. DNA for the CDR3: TGTGCCATCAGTAACTTGACACCCAACACTGAAGCTTTCTTT.

The CDR3 region is CAGGRGLAGVYEQYF. For the CDR3, the DNA is TGTGCCGGGGGCAGGGGACTAGCGGGGGTTTACGAGCAGTACTTC. This sequence joins TRBV30 and TRBJ2-7, with 14 positions matching TRBD2. The germline CDR1 and CDR2 sequences are GTSNPN and SVGIG (reference sequence). The CDR3 contains 15 residues. J lost 4 bases, V lost 8 bases, and 10 bases had no gene match.

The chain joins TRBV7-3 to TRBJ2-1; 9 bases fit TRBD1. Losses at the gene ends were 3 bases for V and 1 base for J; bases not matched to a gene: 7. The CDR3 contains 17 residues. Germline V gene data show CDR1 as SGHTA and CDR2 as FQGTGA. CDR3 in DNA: TGTGCCAGCAGCTTTCGACAGGGGGTAACATCCTACAATGAGCAGTTCTTC. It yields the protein CASSFRQGVTSYNEQFF.

CDR3 DNA: TGCGCCAGCAGCCATTCGACTAGCGGGATGGGCGAGCAGTACTTC. It is translated as CASSHSTSGMGEQYF. V usage is TRBV4-1 and J usage is TRBJ2-7; 11 bases are shared with TRBD2. Trimming cost V 3 bases and J 6 bases; bases outside gene matches: 7. Germline-derived CDR1 and CDR2 are MGHRA and YSYEKL. The CDR3 consists of 15 residues.

CDR3 in DNA: TGTGCCAGCAGCTTGGCAGGGTATGAAAAACTGTTTTTT. Protein product: CASSLAGYEKLFF. The V and J genes are TRBV5-6 and TRBJ1-4; maybe TRBD1 (5 bases). Between the trimmed V and J ends, which lost 0 bases and 6 bases, there was a span of 6 bases. The V gene's germline CDR1 is SGHDT and CDR2 YYEEEE. The CDR3 is 13 amino acids.

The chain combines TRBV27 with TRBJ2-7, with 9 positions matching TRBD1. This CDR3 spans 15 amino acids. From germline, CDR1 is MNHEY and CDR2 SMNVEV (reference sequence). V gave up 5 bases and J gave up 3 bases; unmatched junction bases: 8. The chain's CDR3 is CASSAGQGGVYEQYF. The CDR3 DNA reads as TGTGCCAGCAGTGCGGGACAGGGTGGGGTCTACGAGCAGTACTTC.

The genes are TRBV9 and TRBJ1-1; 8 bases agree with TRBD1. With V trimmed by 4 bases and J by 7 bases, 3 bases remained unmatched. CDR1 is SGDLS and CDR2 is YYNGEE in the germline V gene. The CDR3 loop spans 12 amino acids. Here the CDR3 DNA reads TGTGCCAGCAGCAAAGGACAGGGTGAAGCTTTCTTT. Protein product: CASSKGQGEAFF. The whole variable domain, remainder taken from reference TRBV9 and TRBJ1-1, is DSGVTQTPKHLITATGQRVTLRCSPRSGDLSVYWYQQSLDQGLQFLIQYYNGEERAKGNILERFSAQQFPDLHSELNLSSLELGDSALYFCASSKGQGEAFFGQGTRLTVV.

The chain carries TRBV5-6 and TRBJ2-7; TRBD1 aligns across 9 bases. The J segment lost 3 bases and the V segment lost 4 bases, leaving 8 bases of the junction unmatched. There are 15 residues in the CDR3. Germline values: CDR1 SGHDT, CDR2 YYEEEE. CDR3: CASSPGQGNYYEQYF. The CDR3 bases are TGTGCCAGCAGCCCGGGACAGGGAAATTACTACGAGCAGTACTTC.

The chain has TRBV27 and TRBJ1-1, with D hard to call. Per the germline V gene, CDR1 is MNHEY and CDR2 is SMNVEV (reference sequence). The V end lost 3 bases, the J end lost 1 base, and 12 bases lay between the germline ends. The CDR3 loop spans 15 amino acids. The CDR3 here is CASSFSGFRNTEAFF. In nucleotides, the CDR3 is TGTGCCAGCAGTTTCTCCGGTTTCCGGAACACTGAAGCTTTCTTT.

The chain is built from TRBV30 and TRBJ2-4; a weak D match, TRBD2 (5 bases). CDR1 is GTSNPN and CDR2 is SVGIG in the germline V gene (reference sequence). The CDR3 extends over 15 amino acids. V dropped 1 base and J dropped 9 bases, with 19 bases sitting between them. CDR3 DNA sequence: TGTGCCTGGAGTGGAACCGGAGCCGGGGAGACCATTCAGTACTTC. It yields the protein CAWSGTGAGETIQYF.

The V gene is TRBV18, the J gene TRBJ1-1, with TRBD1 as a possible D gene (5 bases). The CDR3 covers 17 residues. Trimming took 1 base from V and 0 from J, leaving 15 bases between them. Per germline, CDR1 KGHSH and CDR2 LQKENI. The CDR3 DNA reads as TGTGCCAGCTCACCACGAACCACAGGCGTGATGAACACTGAAGCTTTCTTT. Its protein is CASSPRTTGVMNTEAFF. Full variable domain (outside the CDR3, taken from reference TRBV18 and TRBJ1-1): NAGVMQNPRHLVRRRGQEARLRCSPMKGHSHVYWYRQLPEEGLKFMVYLQKENIIDESGMPKERFSAEFPKEGPSILRIQQVVRGDSAAYFCASSPRTTGVMNTEAFFGQGTRLTVV.

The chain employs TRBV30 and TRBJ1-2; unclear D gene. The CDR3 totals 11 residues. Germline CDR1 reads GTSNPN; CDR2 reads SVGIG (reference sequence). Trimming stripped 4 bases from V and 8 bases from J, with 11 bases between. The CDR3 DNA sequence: TGTGCCTGGAATTCTTTGCGGGGCTACACCTTC. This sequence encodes CAWNSLRGYTF.

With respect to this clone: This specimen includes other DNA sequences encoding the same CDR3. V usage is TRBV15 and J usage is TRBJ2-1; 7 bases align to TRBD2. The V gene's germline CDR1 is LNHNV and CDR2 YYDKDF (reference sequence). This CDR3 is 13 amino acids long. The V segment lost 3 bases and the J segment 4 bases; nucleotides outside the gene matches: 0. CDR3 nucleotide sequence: TGTGCCACCAGCAGGGGGGGGTACAATGAGCAGTTCTTC. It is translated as CATSRGGYNEQFF.

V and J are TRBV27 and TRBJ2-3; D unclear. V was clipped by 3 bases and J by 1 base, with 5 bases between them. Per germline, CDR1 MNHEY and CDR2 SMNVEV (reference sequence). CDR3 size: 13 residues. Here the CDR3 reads CASSFTGTDTQYF. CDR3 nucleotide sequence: TGTGCCAGCAGTTTTACGGGCACAGATACGCAGTATTTT.

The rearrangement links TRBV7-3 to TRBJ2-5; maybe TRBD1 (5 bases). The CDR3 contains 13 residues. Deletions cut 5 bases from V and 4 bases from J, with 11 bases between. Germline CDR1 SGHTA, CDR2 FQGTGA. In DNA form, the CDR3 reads TGTGCCAGCAGCCCTCAGGGTCCAGAGACCCAGTACTTC. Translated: CASSPQGPETQYF.

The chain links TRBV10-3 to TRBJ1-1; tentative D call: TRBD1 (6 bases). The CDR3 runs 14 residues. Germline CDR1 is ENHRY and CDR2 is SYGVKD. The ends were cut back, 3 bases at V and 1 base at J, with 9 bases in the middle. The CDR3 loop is CAISDRTANTEAFF. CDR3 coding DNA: TGTGCCATCAGTGACAGGACAGCGAACACTGAAGCTTTCTTT.

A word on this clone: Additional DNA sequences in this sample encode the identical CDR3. CDR3 protein: CSVERGGEQFF. The CDR3 DNA is TGCAGCGTTGAAAGGGGCGGTGAGCAGTTCTTC. The chain uses TRBV29-1 and TRBJ2-1; TRBD1 is a possible D gene (5 bases). The CDR3 extends over 11 amino acids. In germline, CDR1 is SQVTM, CDR2 ANQGSEA. Trimming left V 2 bases short and J 9 bases short, with 8 bases between.

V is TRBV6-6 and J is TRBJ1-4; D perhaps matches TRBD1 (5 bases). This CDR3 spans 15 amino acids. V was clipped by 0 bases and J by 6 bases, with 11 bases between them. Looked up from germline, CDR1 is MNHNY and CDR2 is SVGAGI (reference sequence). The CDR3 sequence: CASSYSAGRDEKLFF. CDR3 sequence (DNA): TGTGCCAGCAGTTACTCGGCGGGACGAGATGAAAAACTGTTTTTT.

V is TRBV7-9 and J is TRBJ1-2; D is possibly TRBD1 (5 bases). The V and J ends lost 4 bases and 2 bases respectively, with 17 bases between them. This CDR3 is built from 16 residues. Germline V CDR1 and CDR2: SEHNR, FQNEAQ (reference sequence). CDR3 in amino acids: CASSWAEGTSNYGYTF. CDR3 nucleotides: TGTGCCAGCAGCTGGGCGGAGGGGACTTCAAACTATGGCTACACCTTC. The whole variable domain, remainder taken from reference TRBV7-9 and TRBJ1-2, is DTGVSQNPRHKITKRGQNVTFRCDPISEHNRLYWYRQTLGQGPEFLTYFQNEAQLEKSRLLSDRFSAERPKGSFSTLEIQRTEQGDSAMYLCASSWAEGTSNYGYTFGSGTRLTVV.

The CDR3 reads CASTLSPGLGTGELFF. The DNA of the CDR3 is TGTGCCAGCACTTTATCCCCAGGGCTCGGCACCGGGGAGCTGTTTTTT. The J gene is TRBJ2-2, the V gene TRBV13; maybe TRBD1 (5 bases). Germline V gives CDR1 PRHDT, CDR2 FYEKMQ (reference sequence). V was pared by 7 bases and J by 4 bases, with 19 bases between. The CDR3 extends over 16 amino acids.

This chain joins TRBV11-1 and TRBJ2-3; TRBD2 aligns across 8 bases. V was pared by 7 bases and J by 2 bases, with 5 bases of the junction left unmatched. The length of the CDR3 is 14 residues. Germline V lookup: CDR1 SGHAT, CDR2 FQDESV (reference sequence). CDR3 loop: CASTGGGYTDTQYF. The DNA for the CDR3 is TGTGCCAGCACCGGCGGGGGGTACACAGATACGCAGTATTTT. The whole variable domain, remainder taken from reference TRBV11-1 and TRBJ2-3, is EAEVAQSPRYKITEKSQAVAFWCDPISGHATLYWYRQILGQGPELLVQFQDESVVDDSQLPKDRFSAERLKGVDSTLKIQPAELGDSAMYLCASTGGGYTDTQYFGPGTRLTVL.

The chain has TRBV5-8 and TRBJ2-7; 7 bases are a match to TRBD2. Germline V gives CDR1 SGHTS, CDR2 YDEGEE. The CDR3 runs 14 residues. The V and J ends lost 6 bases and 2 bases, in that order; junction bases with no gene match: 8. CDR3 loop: CASIPWGGTYEQYF. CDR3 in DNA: TGTGCCAGCATACCGTGGGGGGGAACCTACGAGCAGTACTTC.